The rows below give T cell receptor beta chains drawn from one sample of a study of T cells after yellow fever vaccination. TCRdb itself ran the 5' RACE reads through MiXCR, one entry per CDR3 protein. Altogether some 240,000 distinct CDR3 sequences are present, roughly 5% being singletons, with the ten largest covering less than 3.5%. The starting material was CD4+ T cells sorted from PBMCs, obtained on the day of the yellow fever booster vaccination. Receptor source: a man aged 18 to 29 who received the YFV17D yellow fever vaccine. CDR3s include the opening cysteine and the closing phenylalanine or tryptophan. D genes are given only for firm matches. The size of a clone is reported for some rows only, either as once, few or many, or as a class for expanded clones.

D gene | clone size | J gene | V gene | CDR3 protein | CDR3 DNA
NA | few | TRBJ1-6 | TRBV29-1 | CSVGEDFNSPLHF | TGCAGCGTTGGTGAGGACTTTAATTCACCCCTCCACTTT
TRBD1 | many | TRBJ2-1 | TRBV7-2 | CASSLVRDRATQFF | TGTGCCAGCAGCTTAGTCCGGGACAGGGCCACACAGTTCTTC
NA | many | TRBJ2-1 | TRBV5-1 | CASSSLLSSYNEQFF | TGCGCCAGCAGCTCGCTCCTGTCCAGCTACAATGAGCAGTTCTTC
NA | NA | TRBJ1-2 | TRBV6-5 | CASSYQSVLPYGYTF | TGTGCCAGCAGTTACCAGTCAGTATTACCCTATGGCTACACCTTC
NA | few | TRBJ2-6 | TRBV5-1 | CASSLEWVAGANVLTF | TGCGCCAGCAGCTTAGAATGGGTGGCTGGGGCCAACGTCCTGACTTTC
TRBD1 | many | TRBJ1-6 | TRBV20-1 | CSASRGPGRDSPLHF | TGCAGTGCCTCCAGGGGGCCCGGTAGGGATTCACCCCTCCACTTT
NA | NA | TRBJ1-3 | TRBV6-1 | CASSGATGRPGNTIYF | TGTGCCAGCAGTGGAGCCACAGGGCGGCCTGGAAACACCATATATTTT
NA | NA | TRBJ2-2 | TRBV7-2 | CASSRGPTNTGELFF | TGTGCCAGCAGCCGGGGGCCAACAAACACCGGGGAGCTGTTTTTT
NA | many | TRBJ2-1 | TRBV7-2 | CASSFSGYEQFF | TGTGCCAGCAGCTTCTCCGGGTATGAGCAGTTCTTC
NA | few | TRBJ2-6 | TRBV5-1 | CASNTGGANVLTF | TGCGCCAGCAATACAGGTGGGGCCAACGTCCTGACTTTC
NA | many | TRBJ2-2 | TRBV7-2 | CASTPSARPGELFF | TGTGCCAGCACCCCAAGCGCCAGGCCCGGGGAGCTGTTTTTT
NA | many | TRBJ1-1 | TRBV7-2 | CASKLSLGEKAFF | TGTGCCAGCAAGCTTAGTCTAGGGGAGAAGGCTTTCTTT
NA | many | TRBJ1-1 | TRBV20-1 | CSAKRKQGTEAFF | TGCAGTGCAAAAAGGAAACAGGGCACTGAAGCTTTCTTT
NA | NA | TRBJ1-5 | TRBV20-1 | CSALLGANNQPQHF | TGCAGTGCCCTTCTCGGGGCAAACAATCAGCCCCAGCATTTT
NA | many | TRBJ2-3 | TRBV5-5 | CASSHGTGWTDTQYF | TGTGCCAGCAGCCACGGTACAGGGTGGACAGATACGCAGTATTTT
NA | few | TRBJ1-1 | TRBV30 | CAWSGTAEAFF | TGTGCCTGGAGTGGGACAGCTGAAGCTTTCTTT
NA | NA | TRBJ1-1 | TRBV12-3/TRBV12-4 | CASSLGEQGNTEAFF | TGTGCCAGCAGTTTAGGGGAACAAGGGAACACTGAAGCTTTCTTT
NA | many | TRBJ1-4 | TRBV20-1 | CSAREWREKLFF | TGCAGTGCTAGAGAATGGCGCGAAAAACTGTTTTTT
TRBD2 | NA | TRBJ2-5 | TRBV10-2 | CATGGLAGETQYF | TGCGCCACCGGGGGACTAGCGGGCGAGACCCAGTACTTC
NA | NA | TRBJ1-4 | TRBV6-6 | CASSSPWLANEKLFF | TGTGCCAGCAGTAGTCCTTGGTTAGCTAATGAAAAACTGTTTTTT
TRBD1 | NA | TRBJ1-1 | TRBV7-6 | CASRSTGDTEAFF | TGTGCCAGCAGGTCAACAGGGGACACTGAAGCTTTCTTT
NA | many | TRBJ2-7 | TRBV6-1 | CATTGRSSYEQYF | TGTGCCACGACGGGCAGGAGCTCCTACGAGCAGTACTTC
NA | few | TRBJ2-1 | TRBV7-3 | CASSAGVNRLQFF | TGTGCCAGCAGCGCCGGGGTCAACCGACTGCAGTTCTTC
NA | many | TRBJ2-5 | TRBV12-3/TRBV12-4 | CASSRGFRQETQYF | TGTGCCAGCAGTAGAGGGTTCCGCCAAGAGACCCAGTACTTC
NA | NA | TRBJ2-2 | TRBV18 | CASSPTGTQSGELFF | TGTGCCAGCTCCCCAACCGGGACTCAATCCGGGGAGCTGTTTTTT
NA | many | TRBJ2-3 | TRBV29-1 | CSVGVGGSTDTQYF | TGCAGCGTTGGAGTTGGCGGAAGCACAGATACGCAGTATTTT
TRBD1 | NA | TRBJ2-2 | TRBV29-1 | CSAGTGGSGELFF | TGCAGCGCCGGGACAGGGGGAAGCGGGGAGCTGTTTTTT
NA | many | TRBJ1-4 | TRBV14 | CASSQAYGRSRATNEKLFF | TGTGCCAGCAGCCAGGCCTACGGGCGGTCCAGGGCAACTAATGAAAAACTGTTTTTT
TRBD1 | few | TRBJ1-4 | TRBV2 | CATGGGGGLFF | TGTGCCACCGGGGGAGGGGGCGGCCTGTTTTTT
NA | many | TRBJ2-3 | TRBV4-3 | CASSQGRVTDTQYF | TGCGCCAGCAGCCAAGGCAGGGTTACAGATACGCAGTATTTT